Listed below are T cell receptor beta chains from one sample, sequenced in a study of identical twins. From the 5' RACE reads, TCRdb called clonotypes with MiXCR, one entry per CDR3 protein. The table shows approximately 590,000 distinct CDR3 sequences, with approximately 9.6% occurring only once. These data also featured in a second study, about yellow fever vaccine responses in identical twins.

Sequenced input: PBMCs. The source of these receptors is a woman aged 18-29 years in good health. The CDR3 runs from the conserved cysteine through the conserved F or W. A D gene is named only where the DNA matches it firmly. Only part of the rows carry a size: once, few, many, or a class if the clone is expanded.

DNA | CDR3 | V | length | D | J | size
TGTGCCAGCAGCCTACAGGGGGATGTTTATGGCTACACCTTC | CASSLQGDVYGYTF | TRBV12-3/TRBV12-4 | 14 | TRBD1 | TRBJ1-2 | few
TGTGCCAGCAGGTCTAGCGGGGGTGATGAGCAGTTCTTC | CASRSSGGDEQFF | TRBV6-1 | 13 | TRBD2 | TRBJ2-1 | few
TGCGCCAGCAGCTTGGAGGGGGGGCGAGAGACCCAGTACTTC | CASSLEGGRETQYF | TRBV5-1 | 14 | NA | TRBJ2-5 | many
TGTGCCAGCAGAGCAAGAGATTTTGGGGATACGCAGTATTTT | CASRARDFGDTQYF | TRBV2 | 14 | NA | TRBJ2-3 | NA
TGCGCCAGCAGCCAAGATGCAGGGAACACTGAAGCTTTCTTT | CASSQDAGNTEAFF | TRBV4-3 | 14 | NA | TRBJ1-1 | few
TGTGCCAGCAGTGTAACCAGGGAGCTGACCACTGAAGCTTTCTTT | CASSVTRELTTEAFF | TRBV2 | 15 | NA | TRBJ1-1 | many
TGTGCCAGCAGCTTCGACAACAGGGATACGCAGTATTTT | CASSFDNRDTQYF | TRBV7-2 | 13 | NA | TRBJ2-3 | many
TGCGCCAGCAGGGCCGGGACAGCCTATTCTGGGGCCAACGTCCTGACTTTC | CASRAGTAYSGANVLTF | TRBV5-1 | 17 | TRBD1 | TRBJ2-6 | few
TGCAGTGCCACCCTAGCGGGAAGTGAGCAGTTCTTC | CSATLAGSEQFF | TRBV20-1 | 12 | TRBD2 | TRBJ2-1 | few
TGCGCCAGCAGCAGAGATCGACAGGGGCCCGGGGAGCTGTTTTTT | CASSRDRQGPGELFF | TRBV5-1 | 15 | TRBD1 | TRBJ2-2 | NA
TGTGCCAGCTCACCATTAAGACAGGGGATGAACACTGAAGCTTTCTTT | CASSPLRQGMNTEAFF | TRBV18 | 16 | TRBD1 | TRBJ1-1 | many
TGCGCCAGCACCCAGGACCATAACCAAGAGACCCAGTACTTC | CASTQDHNQETQYF | TRBV5-1 | 14 | NA | TRBJ2-5 | many
TGCGCCAGCAGCCAAGAAAGACTAGTCGGCGAGCAGTACTTC | CASSQERLVGEQYF | TRBV4-3 | 14 | NA | TRBJ2-7 | few
TGTGCCAGCAGCGAACGGACAGGGTTGAGATCACCCCTCCACTTT | CASSERTGLRSPLHF | TRBV3-1 | 15 | TRBD1 | TRBJ1-6 | NA
TGTGCCAGCAGTCCCCAGCTAGCGGGAGGGCCTCTTACGCAGTATTTT | CASSPQLAGGPLTQYF | TRBV12-3/TRBV12-4 | 16 | TRBD2 | TRBJ2-3 | many